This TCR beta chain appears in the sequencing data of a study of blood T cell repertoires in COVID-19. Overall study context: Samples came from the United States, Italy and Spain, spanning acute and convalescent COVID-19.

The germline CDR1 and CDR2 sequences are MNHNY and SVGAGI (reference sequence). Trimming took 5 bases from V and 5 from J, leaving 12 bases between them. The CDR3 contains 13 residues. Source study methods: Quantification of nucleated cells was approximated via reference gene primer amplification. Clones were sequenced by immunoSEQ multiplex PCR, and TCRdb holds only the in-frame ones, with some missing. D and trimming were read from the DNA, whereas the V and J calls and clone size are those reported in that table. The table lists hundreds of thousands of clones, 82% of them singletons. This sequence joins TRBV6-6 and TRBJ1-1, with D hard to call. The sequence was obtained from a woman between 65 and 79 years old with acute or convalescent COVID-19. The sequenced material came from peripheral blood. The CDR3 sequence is CASSGVGRTEAFF. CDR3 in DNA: TGTGCCAGCAGTGGGGTGGGGAGGACTGAAGCTTTCTTT.